The source of this T cell receptor beta chain is a study of blood T cell repertoires in COVID-19 (dated by TCRdb to between 2020 and 2021). About the investigation overall: Samples from collaborators originated in the United States, Italy and Spain and spanned both the acute and convalescent phases of COVID-19. The material from the prospective study consisted of cDNA or gDNA derived from T cells, B-cell-depleted T cells, or PBMCs. The dataset comprised deeply sampled blood TCRbeta repertoires from subjects exposed to, actively infected with, or recovered from COVID-19. The repertoires were released in a freely available public database intended as a resource for research on the immune response to SARS-CoV-2. The samples were drawn from two sources: the first 160 participants of the ongoing ImmuneRACE study, and 1,000 to 1,500 subjects contributed by 6 global collaborators. A de-identified subject ID, COVID-19 status, age in years and sex were almost always included in the sample metadata. Where available, HLA class I and class II types were obtained from metadata supplied by the sample provider rather than from assay-based typing.

In its sample, this clone was seen once. Its antigen is currently not known. Within one base of it there is no much larger clone, and no base qualities were kept. In Seattle, one collaborating source enrolled patients while the infection was active and tracked those patients longitudinally over the course of disease. Collaborating institutions collected whole blood in K2EDTA tubes following their own protocols. For TCRbeta analysis, collaborators shipped samples in one of three forms: frozen whole blood, isolated PBMCs, or DNA extracted from either of those sample types. Here is what the overall study found, with its caveats: The quantity of clinical and demographic metadata differed by source and by participant and was supplied without curation.

The immunoSEQ Assay, a bias-controlled multiplex PCR, was used to amplify TCRbeta CDR3 regions from genomic DNA. For the original study's pipeline: The number of nucleated cells in each sample was estimated from the amplification of reference gene primers within the assay. To quantify the absolute abundance of each unique TCRbeta CDR3 rearrangement, sequence reads were collapsed and filtered. For each sample, productive Simpson clonality was calculated by taking the square root of Simpson's diversity index across productive rearrangements. Drawn from immuneACCESS, this table holds only the in-frame rearrangements with V and J called that TCRdb kept. Clones are partly lost; checked studies trace under half to an unresolved V gene and leave the rest unexplained. The V and J calls and clone size were taken over from that table, and D and trimming were inferred from the DNA. The sample table records around 280,000 clones; 88% of these occur just once. The ten largest clones capture around 11% of the sample.

In the germline V gene, CDR1 corresponds to SQVTM and CDR2 to ANQGSEA. The V and J ends are trimmed by 0 bases and 4 bases, leaving 12 bases between them. Measured from the cysteine to the phenylalanine, the CDR3 is 14 residues long. CDR3 DNA only is kept here, 42 bases in frame from base 1. The receptor comes from a woman between 25 and 40 years old with COVID-19, enrolled during active disease. The rearranged segments are TRBV29-1 and TRBJ1-2; TRBD1 is a possible D gene, resting on 5 matching bases. The sample taken for sequencing was peripheral blood. In nucleotides, the sequence is TGCAGCGTTGAAGAACGGGGGAATTCCTATGGCTACACCTTC. This gives the protein CSVEERGNSYGYTF.